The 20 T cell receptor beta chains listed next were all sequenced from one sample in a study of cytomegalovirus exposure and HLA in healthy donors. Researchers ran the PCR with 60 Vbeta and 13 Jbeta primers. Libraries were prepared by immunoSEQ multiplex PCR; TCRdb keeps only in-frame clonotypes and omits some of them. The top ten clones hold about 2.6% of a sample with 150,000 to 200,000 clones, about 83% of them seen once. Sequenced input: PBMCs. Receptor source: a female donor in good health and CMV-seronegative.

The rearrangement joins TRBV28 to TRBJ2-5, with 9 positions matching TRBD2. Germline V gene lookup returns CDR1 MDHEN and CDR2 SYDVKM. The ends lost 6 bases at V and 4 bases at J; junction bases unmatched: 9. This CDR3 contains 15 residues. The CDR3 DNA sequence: TGTGCCAGCAGGAGTGTAGCGGGAGCCCGAGAGACCCAGTACTTC. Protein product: CASRSVAGARETQYF.

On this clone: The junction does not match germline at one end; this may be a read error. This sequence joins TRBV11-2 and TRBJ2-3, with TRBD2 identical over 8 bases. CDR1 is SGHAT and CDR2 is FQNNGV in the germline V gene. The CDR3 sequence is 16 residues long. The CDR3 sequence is CAGSHRAGASTDTQYF. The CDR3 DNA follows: TGTGCCGGCAGCCACCGAGCGGGGGCTAGCACAGATACGCAGTATTTT.

For the CDR3, the DNA is TGTGCCAGCAGTTCTCAGGGTTCGCGAGGCTACACCTTC. This encodes CASSSQGSRGYTF. The chain has TRBV2 and TRBJ1-2; a possible D gene is TRBD1 (5 bases). The V gene's germline CDR1 is SNHLY and CDR2 FYNNEI. CDR3 length equals 13 residues. The V gene lost 5 bases and the J gene lost 8 bases, with 15 bases spanning the gap. The full variable domain, in which reference TRBV2 and TRBJ1-2 provide the parts outside the CDR3, is EPEVTQTPSHQVTQMGQEVILRCVPISNHLYFYWYRQILGQKVEFLVSFYNNEISEKSEIFDDQFSVERPDGSNFTLKIRSTKLEDSAMYFCASSSQGSRGYTFGSGTRLTVV.

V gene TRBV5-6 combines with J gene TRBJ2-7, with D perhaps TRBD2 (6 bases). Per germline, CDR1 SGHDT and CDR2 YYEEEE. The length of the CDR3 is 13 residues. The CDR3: CASQETGRSDILV. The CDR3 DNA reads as TGTGCCAGCCAGGAGACGGGGAGGTCGGACATACTAGTA.

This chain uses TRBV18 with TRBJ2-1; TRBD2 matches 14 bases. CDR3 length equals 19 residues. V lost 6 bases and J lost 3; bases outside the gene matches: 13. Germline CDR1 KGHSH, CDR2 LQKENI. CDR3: CASSDVAGTSGRDYNEQFF. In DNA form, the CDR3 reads TGTGCCAGCTCCGACGTGGCGGGGACTAGCGGGAGAGACTACAATGAGCAGTTCTTC.

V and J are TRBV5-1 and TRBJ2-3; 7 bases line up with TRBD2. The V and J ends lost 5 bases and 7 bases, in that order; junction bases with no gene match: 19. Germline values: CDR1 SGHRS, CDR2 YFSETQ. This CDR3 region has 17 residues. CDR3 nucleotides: TGCGCCAGCAGTCCACTAGCGACGATAGGGCCTACCAATACGCAGTATTTT. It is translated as CASSPLATIGPTNTQYF. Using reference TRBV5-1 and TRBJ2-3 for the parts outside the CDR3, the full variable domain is KAGVTQTPRYLIKTRGQQVTLSCSPISGHRSVSWYQQTPGQGLQFLFEYFSETQRNKGNFPGRFSGRQFSNSRSEMNVSTLELGDSALYLCASSPLATIGPTNTQYFGPGTRLTVL.

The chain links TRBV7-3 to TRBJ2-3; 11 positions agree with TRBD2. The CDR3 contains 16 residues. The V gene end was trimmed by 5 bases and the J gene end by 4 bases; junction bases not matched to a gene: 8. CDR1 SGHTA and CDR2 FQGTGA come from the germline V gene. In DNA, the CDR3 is TGTGCCAGCAGCCCTATAGCGGGAGGGCCCGCAGATACGCAGTATTTT. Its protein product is CASSPIAGGPADTQYF.

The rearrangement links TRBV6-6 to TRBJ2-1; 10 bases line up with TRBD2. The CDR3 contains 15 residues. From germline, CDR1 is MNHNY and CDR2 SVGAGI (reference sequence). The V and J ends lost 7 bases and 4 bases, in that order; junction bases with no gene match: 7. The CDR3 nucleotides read TGTGCCAGCACTGAAACTAGCGGGGATTACAATGAGCAGTTCTTC. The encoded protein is CASTETSGDYNEQFF.

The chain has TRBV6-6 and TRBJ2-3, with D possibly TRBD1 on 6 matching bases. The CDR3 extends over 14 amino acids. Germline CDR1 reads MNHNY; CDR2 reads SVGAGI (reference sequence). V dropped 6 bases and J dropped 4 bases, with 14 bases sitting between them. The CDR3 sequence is CASRPDRYADTQYF. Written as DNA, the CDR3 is TGTGCCAGCAGACCCGACAGGTACGCAGATACGCAGTATTTT.

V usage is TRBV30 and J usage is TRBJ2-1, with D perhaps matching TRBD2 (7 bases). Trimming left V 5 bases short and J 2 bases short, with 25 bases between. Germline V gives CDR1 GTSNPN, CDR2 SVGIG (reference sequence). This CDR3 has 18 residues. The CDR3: CAWGGNGGQRWTYNEQFF. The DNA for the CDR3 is TGTGCCTGGGGGGGCAACGGGGGGCAACGGTGGACCTACAATGAGCAGTTCTTC.

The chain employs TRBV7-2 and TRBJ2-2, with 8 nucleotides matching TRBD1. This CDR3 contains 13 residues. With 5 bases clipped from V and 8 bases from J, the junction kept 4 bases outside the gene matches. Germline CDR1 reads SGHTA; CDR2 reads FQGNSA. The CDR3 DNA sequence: TGTGCCAGCAGCCCTGGACAGGGAGGGGAGCTGTTTTTT. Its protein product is CASSPGQGGELFF.

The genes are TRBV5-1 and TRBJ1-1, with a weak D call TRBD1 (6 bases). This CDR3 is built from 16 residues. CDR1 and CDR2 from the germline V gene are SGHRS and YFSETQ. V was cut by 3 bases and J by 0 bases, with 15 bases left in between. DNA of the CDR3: TGCGCCAGCAGCTCGGATGAACAGGGAATGAACACTGAAGCTTTCTTT. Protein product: CASSSDEQGMNTEAFF. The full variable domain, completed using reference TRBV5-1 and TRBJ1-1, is KAGVTQTPRYLIKTRGQQVTLSCSPISGHRSVSWYQQTPGQGLQFLFEYFSETQRNKGNFPGRFSGRQFSNSRSEMNVSTLELGDSALYLCASSSDEQGMNTEAFFGQGTRLTVV.

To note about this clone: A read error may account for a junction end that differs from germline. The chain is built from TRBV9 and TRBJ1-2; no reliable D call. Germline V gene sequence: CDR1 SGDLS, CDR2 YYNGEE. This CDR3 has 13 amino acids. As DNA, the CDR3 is TGTGCCAGCAGCAAGACTGATAACTATGGCTACGCCTTC. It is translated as CASSKTDNYGYAF.

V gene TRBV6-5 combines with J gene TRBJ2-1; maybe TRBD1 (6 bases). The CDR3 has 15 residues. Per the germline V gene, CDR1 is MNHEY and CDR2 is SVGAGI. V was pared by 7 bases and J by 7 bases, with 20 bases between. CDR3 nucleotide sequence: TGTGCCAGCAATAGAGGACCGGGACAAAGAAATGAGCAGTTCTTC. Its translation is CASNRGPGQRNEQFF.

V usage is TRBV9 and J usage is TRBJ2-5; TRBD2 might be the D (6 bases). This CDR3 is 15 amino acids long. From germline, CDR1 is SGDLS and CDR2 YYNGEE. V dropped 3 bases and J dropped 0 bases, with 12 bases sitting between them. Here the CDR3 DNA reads TGTGCCAGCAGCGGTAGCGGTCTTCACCAAGAGACCCAGTACTTC. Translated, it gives CASSGSGLHQETQYF. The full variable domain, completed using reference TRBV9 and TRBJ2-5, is DSGVTQTPKHLITATGQRVTLRCSPRSGDLSVYWYQQSLDQGLQFLIQYYNGEERAKGNILERFSAQQFPDLHSELNLSSLELGDSALYFCASSGSGLHQETQYFGPGTRLLVL.

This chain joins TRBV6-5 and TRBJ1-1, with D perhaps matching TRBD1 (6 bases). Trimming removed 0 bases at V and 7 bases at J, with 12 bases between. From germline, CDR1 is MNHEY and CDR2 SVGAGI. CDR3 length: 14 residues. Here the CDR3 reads CASSYSGAASEAFF. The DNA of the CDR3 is TGTGCCAGCAGTTACTCGGGGGCGGCGAGTGAAGCTTTCTTT.

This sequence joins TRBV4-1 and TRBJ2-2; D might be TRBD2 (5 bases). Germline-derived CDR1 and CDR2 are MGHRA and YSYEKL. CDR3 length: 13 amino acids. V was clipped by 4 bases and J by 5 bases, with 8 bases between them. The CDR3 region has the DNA TGCGCCAGCAGCCTCACTAGGACCGGGGAGCTGTTTTTT. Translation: CASSLTRTGELFF.

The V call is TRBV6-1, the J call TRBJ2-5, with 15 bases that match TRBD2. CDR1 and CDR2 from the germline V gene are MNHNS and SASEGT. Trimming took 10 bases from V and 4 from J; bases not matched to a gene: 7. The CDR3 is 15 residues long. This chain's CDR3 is CATAGLAGGGETQYF. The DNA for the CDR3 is TGTGCCACCGCTGGACTAGCGGGGGGGGGAGAGACCCAGTACTTC.

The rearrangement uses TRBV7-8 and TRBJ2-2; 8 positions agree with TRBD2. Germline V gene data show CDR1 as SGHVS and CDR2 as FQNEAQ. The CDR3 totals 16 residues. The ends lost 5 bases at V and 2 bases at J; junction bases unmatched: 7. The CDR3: CASSRRAGGNTGELFF. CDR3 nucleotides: TGTGCCAGCAGCCGAAGGGCGGGGGGAAACACCGGGGAGCTGTTTTTT.

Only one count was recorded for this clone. The CDR3 region is CASSQEKGGYGYTF. CDR3 DNA sequence: TGCGCCAGCAGCCAAGAAAAGGGAGGCTATGGCTACACCTTC. The V gene is TRBV4-1, the J gene TRBJ1-2, with D hard to call. CDR3 length: 14 residues. The germline V and J ends were trimmed by 0 bases and 4 bases, with 9 bases remaining between them. Germline V gene data show CDR1 as MGHRA and CDR2 as YSYEKL.